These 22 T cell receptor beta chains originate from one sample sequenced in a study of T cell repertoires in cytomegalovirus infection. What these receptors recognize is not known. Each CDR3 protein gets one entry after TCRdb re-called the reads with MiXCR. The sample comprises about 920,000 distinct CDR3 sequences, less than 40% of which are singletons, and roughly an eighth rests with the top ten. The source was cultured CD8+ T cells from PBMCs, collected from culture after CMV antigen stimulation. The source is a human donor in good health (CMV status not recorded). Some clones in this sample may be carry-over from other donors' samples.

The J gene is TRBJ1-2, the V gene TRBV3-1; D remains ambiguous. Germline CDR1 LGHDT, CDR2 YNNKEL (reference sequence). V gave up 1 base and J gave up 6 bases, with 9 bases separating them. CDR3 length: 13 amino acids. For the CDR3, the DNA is TGTGCCAGCAGCCAAGGTAGCGGGAATGGCTACACCTTC. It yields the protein CASSQGSGNGYTF.

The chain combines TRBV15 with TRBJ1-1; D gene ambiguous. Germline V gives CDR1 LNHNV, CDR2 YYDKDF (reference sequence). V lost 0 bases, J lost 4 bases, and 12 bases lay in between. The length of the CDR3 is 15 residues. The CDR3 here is CATSRDLRVGTEAFF. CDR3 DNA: TGTGCCACCAGCAGAGATCTAAGGGTGGGCACTGAAGCTTTCTTT.

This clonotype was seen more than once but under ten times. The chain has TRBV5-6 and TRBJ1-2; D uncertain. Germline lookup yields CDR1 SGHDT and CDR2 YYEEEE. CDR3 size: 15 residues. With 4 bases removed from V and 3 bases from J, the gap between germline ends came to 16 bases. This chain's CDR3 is CASSPGSGSYYGYTF. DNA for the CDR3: TGTGCCAGCAGCCCCGGCTCCGGGTCCTACTATGGCTACACCTTC.

CDR3 DNA: TGTGCCAGCAGCTTAGGCAGGGCTGCTAATGAAAAACTGTTTTTT. Protein sequence: CASSLGRAANEKLFF. J is TRBJ1-4 and V is TRBV7-9; the D gene is possibly TRBD1 (5 bases). Trimming pared 1 base from V and 3 bases from J, leaving 9 bases between. The CDR3 is made up of 15 amino acids. Germline assignment: CDR1 SEHNR and CDR2 FQNEAQ (reference sequence).

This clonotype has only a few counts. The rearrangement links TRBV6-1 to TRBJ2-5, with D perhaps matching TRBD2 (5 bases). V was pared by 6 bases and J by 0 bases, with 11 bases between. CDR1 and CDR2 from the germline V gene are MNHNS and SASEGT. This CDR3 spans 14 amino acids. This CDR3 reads CASSLYGDQETQYF. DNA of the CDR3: TGTGCCAGCAGCCTCTACGGGGACCAAGAGACCCAGTACTTC.

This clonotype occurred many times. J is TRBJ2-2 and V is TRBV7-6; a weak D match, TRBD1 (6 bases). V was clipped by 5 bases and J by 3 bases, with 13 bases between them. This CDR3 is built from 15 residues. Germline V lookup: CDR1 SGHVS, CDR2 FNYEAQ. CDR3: CASSPRGLDTGELFF. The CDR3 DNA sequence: TGTGCCAGCAGCCCAAGGGGGTTGGACACCGGGGAGCTGTTTTTT.

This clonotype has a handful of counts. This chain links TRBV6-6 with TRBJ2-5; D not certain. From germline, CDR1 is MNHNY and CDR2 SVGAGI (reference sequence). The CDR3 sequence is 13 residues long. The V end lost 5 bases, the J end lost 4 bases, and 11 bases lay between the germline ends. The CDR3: CASSILAPETQYF. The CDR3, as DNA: TGTGCCAGCAGTATACTCGCTCCAGAGACCCAGTACTTC.

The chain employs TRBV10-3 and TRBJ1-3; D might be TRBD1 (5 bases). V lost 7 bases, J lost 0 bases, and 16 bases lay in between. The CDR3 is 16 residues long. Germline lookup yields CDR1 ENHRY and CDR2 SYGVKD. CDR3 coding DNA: TGTGCCATCACCGGGGACGGTAAAAGCTCTGGAAACACCATATATTTT. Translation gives CAITGDGKSSGNTIYF.

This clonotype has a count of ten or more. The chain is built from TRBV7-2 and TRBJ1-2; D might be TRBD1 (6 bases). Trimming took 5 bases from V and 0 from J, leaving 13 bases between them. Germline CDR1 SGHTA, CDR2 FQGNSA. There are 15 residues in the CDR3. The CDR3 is CASSPGQISNYGYTF. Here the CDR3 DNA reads TGTGCCAGCAGCCCAGGACAGATCTCTAACTATGGCTACACCTTC.

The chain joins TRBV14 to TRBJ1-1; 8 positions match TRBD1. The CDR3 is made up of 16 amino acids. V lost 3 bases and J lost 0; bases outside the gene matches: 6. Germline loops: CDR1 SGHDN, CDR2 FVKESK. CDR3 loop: CASSHGQGALNTEAFF. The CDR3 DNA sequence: TGTGCCAGCAGCCACGGACAGGGCGCTTTGAACACTGAAGCTTTCTTT.

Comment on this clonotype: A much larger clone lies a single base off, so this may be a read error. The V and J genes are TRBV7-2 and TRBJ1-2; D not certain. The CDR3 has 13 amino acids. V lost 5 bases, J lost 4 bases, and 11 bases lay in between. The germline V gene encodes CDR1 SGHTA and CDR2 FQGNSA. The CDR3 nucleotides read TGTGCCAGCAGCAATCACTGCTCCTATGGCTACACCTTC. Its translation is CASSNHCSYGYTF.

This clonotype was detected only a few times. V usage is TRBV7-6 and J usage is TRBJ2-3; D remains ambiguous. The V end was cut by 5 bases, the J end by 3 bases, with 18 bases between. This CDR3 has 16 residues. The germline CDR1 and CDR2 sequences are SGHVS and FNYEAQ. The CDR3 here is CASSALVGSRTDTQYF. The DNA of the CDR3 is TGTGCCAGCAGCGCACTGGTGGGTAGTAGGACAGATACGCAGTATTTT.

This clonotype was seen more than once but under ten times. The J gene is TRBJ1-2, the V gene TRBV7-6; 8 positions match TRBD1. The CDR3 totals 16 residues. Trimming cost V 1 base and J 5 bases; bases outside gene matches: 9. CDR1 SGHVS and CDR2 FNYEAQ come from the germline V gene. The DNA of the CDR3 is TGTGCCAGCAGCTTAGGGGCCGGGACAGGTGGTTATGGCTACACCTTC. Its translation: CASSLGAGTGGYGYTF.

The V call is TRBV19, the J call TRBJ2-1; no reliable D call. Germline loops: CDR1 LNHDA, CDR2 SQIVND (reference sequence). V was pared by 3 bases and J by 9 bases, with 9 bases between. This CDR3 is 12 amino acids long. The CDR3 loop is CASSMWESEQFF. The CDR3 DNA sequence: TGTGCCAGTAGTATGTGGGAATCTGAGCAGTTCTTC.

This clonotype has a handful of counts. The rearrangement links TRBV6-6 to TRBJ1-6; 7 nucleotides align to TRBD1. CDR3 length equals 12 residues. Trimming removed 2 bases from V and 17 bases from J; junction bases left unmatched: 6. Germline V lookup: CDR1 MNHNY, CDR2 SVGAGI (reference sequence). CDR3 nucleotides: TGTGCCAGCAGTTACGCGACAGGGCTTTTCCACTTT. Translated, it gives CASSYATGLFHF.

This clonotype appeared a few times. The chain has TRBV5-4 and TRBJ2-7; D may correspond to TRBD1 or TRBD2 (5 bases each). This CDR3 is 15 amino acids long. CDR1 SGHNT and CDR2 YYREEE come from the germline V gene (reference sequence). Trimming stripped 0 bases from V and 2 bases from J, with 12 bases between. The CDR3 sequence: CASSLAGAGTYEQYV. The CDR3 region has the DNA TGTGCCAGCAGCTTGGCCGGGGCAGGGACCTACGAGCAGTACGTC.

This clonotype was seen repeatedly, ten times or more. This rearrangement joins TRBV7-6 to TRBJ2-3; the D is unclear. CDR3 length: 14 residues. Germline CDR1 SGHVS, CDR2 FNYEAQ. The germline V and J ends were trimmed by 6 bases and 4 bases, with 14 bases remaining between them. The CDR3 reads CASSSSGWSDTQYF. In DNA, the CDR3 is TGTGCCAGCAGTTCCTCGGGTTGGTCAGATACGCAGTATTTT. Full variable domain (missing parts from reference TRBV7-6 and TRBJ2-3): GAGVSQSPRYKVTKRGQDVALRCDPISGHVSLYWYRQALGQGPEFLTYFNYEAQQDKSGLPNDRFSAERPEGSISTLTIQRTEQRDSAMYRCASSSSGWSDTQYFGPGTRLTVL.

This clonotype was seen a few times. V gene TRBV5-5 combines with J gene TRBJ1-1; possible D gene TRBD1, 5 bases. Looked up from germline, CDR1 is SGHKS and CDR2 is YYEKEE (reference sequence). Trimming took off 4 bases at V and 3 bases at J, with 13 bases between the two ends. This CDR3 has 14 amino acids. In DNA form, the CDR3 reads TGTGCCAGCAGCGTTTATGGACATGACACTGAAGCTTTCTTT. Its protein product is CASSVYGHDTEAFF.

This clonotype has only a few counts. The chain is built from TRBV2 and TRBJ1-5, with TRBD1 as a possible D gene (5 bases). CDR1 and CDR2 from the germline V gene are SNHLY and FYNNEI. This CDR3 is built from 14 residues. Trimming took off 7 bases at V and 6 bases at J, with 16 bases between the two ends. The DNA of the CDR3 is TGTGCCAGCAACCAGGGTTTTGTAGGTCAGCCCCAGCATTTT. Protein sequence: CASNQGFVGQPQHF.

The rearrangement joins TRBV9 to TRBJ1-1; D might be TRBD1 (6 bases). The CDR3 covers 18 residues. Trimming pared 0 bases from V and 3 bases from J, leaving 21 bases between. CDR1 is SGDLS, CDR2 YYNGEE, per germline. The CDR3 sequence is CASSVGVTGKAPDTEAFF. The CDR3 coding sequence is TGTGCCAGCAGCGTAGGAGTTACAGGGAAAGCTCCCGACACTGAAGCTTTCTTT.

The CDR3 loop is CASSPSQGSDTQYF. The DNA for the CDR3 is TGTGCCAGCAGCCCTTCACAGGGGTCAGATACGCAGTATTTT. The rearrangement links TRBV7-9 to TRBJ2-3; 7 nucleotides agree with TRBD1. The germline CDR1 and CDR2 sequences are SEHNR and FQNEAQ (reference sequence). V shed 5 bases, J shed 4 bases, and the junction held 6 bases outside the gene matches. The CDR3 has 14 amino acids. The full variable domain, in which reference TRBV7-9 and TRBJ2-3 provide the parts outside the CDR3, is DTGVSQNPRHKITKRGQNVTFRCDPISEHNRLYWYRQTLGQGPEFLTYFQNEAQLEKSRLLSDRFSAERPKGSFSTLEIQRTEQGDSAMYLCASSPSQGSDTQYFGPGTRLTVL.

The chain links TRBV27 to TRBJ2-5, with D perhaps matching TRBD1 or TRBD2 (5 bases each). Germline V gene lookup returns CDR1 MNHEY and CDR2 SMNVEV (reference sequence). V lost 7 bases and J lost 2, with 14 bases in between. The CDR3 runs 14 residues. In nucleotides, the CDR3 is TGTGCCAGCAAACCGGGGAGACAGCAAGAGACCCAGTACTTC. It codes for CASKPGRQQETQYF.